This T cell receptor (beta chain) was identified during a study of blood T cell repertoires in COVID-19. Whole-study context: T cells, B-cell-depleted T cells, or PBMCs provided the cDNA or gDNA that served as material.

J gave up 9 bases and V 5 bases, and 11 bases lay outside the gene matches. Per germline, CDR1 MNHEY and CDR2 SVGEGT. The CDR3 sequence is 16 residues long. Per the original methods: Reference gene primer amplification in the assay estimated nucleated cell counts. The table came from immunoSEQ multiplex PCR; TCRdb's copy has only in-frame clones and leaves some out. V, J and clone size are taken as reported in that table, and D and trimming were inferred from the DNA itself. The repertoire holds roughly 130,000 clones, roughly 77% seen once, with 16% in the top ten. This clonotype originated in a man between 60 and 75 years old with active or convalescent COVID-19. The sample comprised peripheral blood. This rearrangement joins TRBV6-2 or TRBV6-3 to TRBJ2-4, with 12 bases identical to TRBD2. In DNA form, the CDR3 reads TGTGCCAGCAGTAAACGGCTAGCGGGAGGGGCGGGCATTCAGTACTTC. The encoded protein is CASSKRLAGGAGIQYF.